These 21 T cell receptor beta chains were sequenced from one sample in a study of T cell repertoires in ileal Crohn's disease. Clones were sequenced by immunoSEQ multiplex PCR, and TCRdb holds only the in-frame ones, with some missing. The sample records about 14,000 clones, roughly 78% being singletons. Sequencing used ileal tissue. The receptors come from an adult with Crohn's disease.

This chain connects TRBV7-3 to TRBJ2-3; 8 nucleotides line up with TRBD2. The CDR3 contains 14 residues. The V gene end was trimmed by 5 bases and the J gene end by 6 bases; junction bases not matched to a gene: 7. Germline V lookup: CDR1 SGHTA, CDR2 FQGTGA. In nucleotides, the CDR3 is TGTGCCAGCAGCCTAAACTCGGGGGGGGATACGCAGTATTTT. This codes for CASSLNSGGDTQYF.

The V and J genes are TRBV19 and TRBJ2-2; D is unclear. CDR1 is LNHDA and CDR2 is SQIVND in the germline V gene (reference sequence). V was clipped by 7 bases and J by 3 bases, with 15 bases between them. The CDR3 length is 15 residues. Here the CDR3 DNA reads TGTGCCAGTAAACCCCGACAATTCTACACCGGGGAGCTGTTTTTT. Amino acids: CASKPRQFYTGELFF.

This clone was detected only a few times. The chain joins TRBV5-1 to TRBJ1-6; 7 bases fit TRBD1. Germline V gene lookup returns CDR1 SGHRS and CDR2 YFSETQ. The CDR3 is 14 residues long. Trimming cost V 2 bases and J 10 bases; bases outside gene matches: 6. In DNA form, the CDR3 reads TGCGCCAGCAGCTTCCCCGACAGGGCGTCACCCCTCCACTTT. Translated: CASSFPDRASPLHF.

This clone was seen more than once but under ten times. This chain links TRBV5-1 with TRBJ1-6, with 9 bases that match TRBD1. With V trimmed by 0 bases and J by 7 bases, 8 bases remained unmatched. The CDR3 covers 17 residues. The germline V gene encodes CDR1 SGHRS and CDR2 YFSETQ. In DNA form, the CDR3 reads TGCGCCAGCAGCTTGGAGGGACAGGGTCGGGGGAATTCACCCCTCCACTTT. This gives the protein CASSLEGQGRGNSPLHF.

The V call is TRBV5-6, the J call TRBJ2-1; 8 bases fit TRBD1. This CDR3 has 16 amino acids. V lost 3 bases, J lost 5 bases, and 10 bases stayed unmatched. The V gene's germline CDR1 is SGHDT and CDR2 YYEEEE. CDR3 sequence reads: CASSSYRDRSNNEQFF. CDR3 in DNA: TGTGCCAGCAGCTCTTACCGGGACAGGTCAAACAATGAGCAGTTCTTC.

This chain links TRBV5-5 with TRBJ2-7, with D possibly being TRBD2 (5 bases). Between the trimmed V and J ends, which lost 4 bases and 6 bases, there was a span of 23 bases. Germline V gene sequence: CDR1 SGHKS, CDR2 YYEKEE (reference sequence). The CDR3 consists of 16 residues. Here the CDR3 reads CASSAEVGIRYGEQYF. The CDR3, as DNA: TGTGCCAGCAGCGCGGAGGTCGGGATTCGGTACGGCGAGCAGTACTTC.

The chain joins TRBV9 to TRBJ2-1; TRBD2 aligns across 8 bases. The CDR3 has 14 amino acids. The J segment lost 7 bases and the V segment lost 2 bases, leaving 5 bases of the junction unmatched. Germline CDR1 reads SGDLS; CDR2 reads YYNGEE. The CDR3 region is CASSVSAGANEQFF. The DNA of the CDR3 is TGTGCCAGCAGCGTCTCAGCGGGAGCGAATGAGCAGTTCTTC.

The chain carries TRBV18 and TRBJ2-6; D may be TRBD2 (5 bases). The CDR3 spans 16 residues. The V end was cut by 3 bases, the J end by 2 bases, with 11 bases between. Germline CDR1 and CDR2: KGHSH and LQKENI. The CDR3 loop is CASSPLREPGANVLTF. The CDR3 DNA reads as TGTGCCAGCTCACCTCTAAGGGAGCCTGGGGCCAACGTCCTGACTTTC.

This clone is judged medium-sized. The rearrangement uses TRBV7-2 and TRBJ2-7, with 8 positions matching TRBD2. Trimming cost V 5 bases and J 6 bases; bases outside gene matches: 3. Germline-derived CDR1 and CDR2 are SGHTA and FQGNSA. The CDR3 loop spans 12 amino acids. The CDR3 DNA reads as TGTGCCAGCAGCATCGGGGGGGCCGAGCAGTACTTC. Translating it yields CASSIGGAEQYF.

The J gene is TRBJ1-5, the V gene TRBV4-1, with D possibly matching TRBD1 (6 bases). V lost 0 bases and J lost 6, with 15 bases in between. The V gene's germline CDR1 is MGHRA and CDR2 YSYEKL. This CDR3 spans 16 amino acids. CDR3 sequence reads: CASSQDWRQQGQPQHF. CDR3 nucleotides: TGCGCCAGCAGCCAAGATTGGAGGCAACAGGGTCAGCCCCAGCATTTT.

This chain joins TRBV19 and TRBJ2-1; the match to TRBD1 covers 7 bases. Germline CDR1 is LNHDA and CDR2 is SQIVND (reference sequence). There are 16 residues in the CDR3. Trimming took 4 bases from V and 4 from J; bases not matched to a gene: 10. The CDR3 is CASSTPGGGFYNEQFF. In DNA form, the CDR3 reads TGTGCCAGTAGTACACCAGGGGGTGGGTTTTACAATGAGCAGTTCTTC.

This CDR3 reads CASSFRGTRSQPQHF. DNA of the CDR3: TGTGCCAGCAGCTTTAGGGGTACTCGGAGTCAGCCCCAGCATTTT. The chain recombines TRBV5-6 with TRBJ1-5; maybe TRBD1 (5 bases). V was trimmed by 2 bases and J by 6 bases, leaving 15 bases between them. From germline, CDR1 is SGHDT and CDR2 YYEEEE. The CDR3 is 15 residues long.

This chain links TRBV5-1 with TRBJ2-1; 12 bases agree with TRBD2. The CDR3 loop spans 18 amino acids. Germline CDR1 reads SGHRS; CDR2 reads YFSETQ. With V trimmed by 7 bases and J by 0 bases, 11 bases remained unmatched. The CDR3 sequence: CASGATSGGLFSYNEQFF. Written as DNA, the CDR3 is TGCGCCAGCGGGGCTACTAGCGGGGGGCTTTTCTCCTACAATGAGCAGTTCTTC.

The CDR3, as DNA: TGTGCCAGTAGTATAGATGGGCGGGCACGGTACTTC. Translating it yields CASSIDGRARYF. This rearrangement joins TRBV19 to TRBJ2-4; TRBD2 might be the D (5 bases). The germline CDR1 and CDR2 sequences are LNHDA and SQIVND (reference sequence). The CDR3 loop spans 12 amino acids. With 0 bases removed from V and 15 bases from J, the gap between germline ends came to 12 bases. Full variable domain (missing parts from reference TRBV19 and TRBJ2-4): DGGITQSPKYLFRKEGQNVTLSCEQNLNHDAMYWYRQDPGQGLRLIYYSQIVNDFQKGDIAEGYSVSREKKESFPLTVTSAQKNPTAFYLCASSIDGRARYFGAGTRLSVL.

This chain connects TRBV29-1 to TRBJ2-3, with 9 bases that match TRBD1. The ends lost 4 bases at V and 3 bases at J; junction bases unmatched: 11. The CDR3 is made up of 16 amino acids. Germline loops: CDR1 SQVTM, CDR2 ANQGSEA. The CDR3 region is CSVGIGQGRRTDTQYF. CDR3 bases: TGCAGCGTTGGCATAGGACAGGGGCGGAGGACAGATACGCAGTATTTT.

For this clone: The same CDR3 can be traced to other DNA sequences in this sample. In DNA, the CDR3 is TGTGCCAGCAGCCCCCGGTCTAGCGAAAAAGAGACCCAGTACTTC. Its translation is CASSPRSSEKETQYF. The chain links TRBV7-3 to TRBJ2-5; possibly TRBD2 for D (6 bases). CDR1 and CDR2 from the germline V gene are SGHTA and FQGTGA. The germline V and J ends were trimmed by 5 bases and 3 bases, with 16 bases remaining between them. This CDR3 comprises 15 residues. The whole variable domain, remainder taken from reference TRBV7-3 and TRBJ2-5, is GAGVSQTPSNKVTEKGKYVELRCDPISGHTALYWYRQSLGQGPEFLIYFQGTGAADDSGLPNDRFFAVRPEGSVSTLKIQRTERGDSAVYLCASSPRSSEKETQYFGPGTRLLVL.

The chain recombines TRBV5-6 with TRBJ2-3, with 9 bases that match TRBD1. The CDR3 totals 16 residues. V shed 3 bases, J shed 3 bases, and the junction held 8 bases outside the gene matches. CDR1 and CDR2 (germline): SGHDT, YYEEEE. The CDR3 bases are TGTGCCAGCAGCTACTTCGGGACAGGGATGACAGATACGCAGTATTTT. Translation gives CASSYFGTGMTDTQYF.

The chain couples TRBV6-5 to TRBJ2-5; D might be TRBD1 (6 bases). V shed 0 bases and J shed 5 bases, with 13 bases lying between them. This CDR3 has 15 amino acids. The germline gives CDR1 MNHEY, CDR2 SVGAGI. CDR3 loop: CASSYSLQGWETQYF. The CDR3 bases are TGTGCCAGCAGTTACTCGTTACAGGGTTGGGAGACCCAGTACTTC.

This chain uses TRBV5-1 with TRBJ2-1; TRBD2 agrees at 7 bases. The CDR3 runs 17 residues. Trimming at V came to 4 bases and at J to 1 base, leaving 11 bases not matched to a gene. Germline CDR1 reads SGHRS; CDR2 reads YFSETQ. The CDR3 loop reads CASSPQGTGGSYNEQFF. The CDR3 bases are TGCGCCAGCAGCCCTCAAGGGACGGGGGGATCCTACAATGAGCAGTTCTTC. The full variable domain, its missing parts supplied by reference TRBV5-1 and TRBJ2-1, is KAGVTQTPRYLIKTRGQQVTLSCSPISGHRSVSWYQQTPGQGLQFLFEYFSETQRNKGNFPGRFSGRQFSNSRSEMNVSTLELGDSALYLCASSPQGTGGSYNEQFFGPGTRLTVL.

This chain uses TRBV19 with TRBJ2-7, with a weak D call TRBD1 (6 bases). V was cut by 1 base and J by 2 bases, with 6 bases left in between. The CDR3 extends over 13 amino acids. The germline V gene has CDR1 LNHDA and CDR2 SQIVND (reference sequence). The CDR3 sequence is CASSIGTAYEQYF. CDR3 DNA: TGTGCCAGTAGTATAGGGACAGCCTACGAGCAGTACTTC.

The genes are TRBV5-4 and TRBJ2-7, with D unclear. This CDR3 is built from 13 residues. The germline gives CDR1 SGHNT, CDR2 YYREEE (reference sequence). The germline V and J ends were trimmed by 4 bases and 3 bases, with 11 bases remaining between them. The DNA for the CDR3 is TGTGCCAGCAGCCCCAGGTATAGCTACGAGCAGTACTTC. Its translation is CASSPRYSYEQYF.